A single sample is the source of the 22 T cell receptor beta chains below, sequenced in a study of blood T cell repertoires in COVID-19 (dated by TCRdb to the early 2020s). The method behind the library was the immunoSEQ multiplex PCR assay. TCRdb obtained this table from immuneACCESS and retained in-frame rearrangements with V and J assigned. These tables miss some clones; where compared with another copy, unresolved V genes account for less than half of the shortfall, and the remainder is unexplained. A total of 190,000 or so clones appear in this sample, around 88% of them only once. Together, the top ten hold roughly 2.9% of the sample. Sequenced: peripheral blood. Every receptor here comes from a middle-aged man with active or convalescent COVID-19.

This clone was observed a few times. V usage is TRBV3-1 (or the pseudogene TRBV3-2) and J usage is TRBJ1-1, with 9 bases fitting TRBD1. With 0 bases clipped from V and 11 bases from J, the junction kept 7 bases outside the gene matches. In germline, CDR1 is LGHDT, CDR2 YNNKEL (reference sequence). The CDR3 sequence is 14 residues long. CDR3 sequence: CASSQEGTGLEAFF. CDR3 DNA: TGTGCCAGCAGCCAAGAGGGGACAGGGCTGGAGGCTTTCTTT.

This clone has just one count. V gene TRBV12-3 or TRBV12-4 combines with J gene TRBJ1-3, with D possibly matching TRBD1 (6 bases). This CDR3 is 13 amino acids long. V was clipped by 6 bases and J by 6 bases, with 12 bases between them. Written as DNA, the CDR3 is TGTGCCAGCAGACGGACAGCCGCAAACACCATATATTTT. It specifies CASRRTAANTIYF.

This sequence joins TRBV20-1 and TRBJ1-2; D call uncertain. From germline, CDR1 is DFQATT and CDR2 SNEGSKA (reference sequence). V lost 6 bases and J lost 5, with 10 bases in between. The CDR3 is made up of 11 amino acids. CDR3 residues: CSATSGYGYTF. CDR3 sequence (DNA): TGCAGTGCCACCTCGGGGTATGGCTACACCTTC.

This chain links TRBV6-1 with TRBJ2-3, with 10 bases that match TRBD1. The trim removed 4 bases at V and 3 bases at J, leaving 13 bases unmatched. Germline loops: CDR1 MNHNS, CDR2 SASEGT. The CDR3 has 18 residues. DNA of the CDR3: TGTGCCAGCAGTGGACCAACCCGGGACAGGGGCGTTACAGATACGCAGTATTTT. This codes for CASSGPTRDRGVTDTQYF.

The genes are TRBV9 and TRBJ2-4, with 7 bases aligning to TRBD1. V shed 1 base and J 7 bases; nucleotides not matched to a gene: 8. Germline lookup yields CDR1 SGDLS and CDR2 YYNGEE. The CDR3 has 15 residues. CDR3 nucleotide sequence: TGTGCCAGCAGCGTACGGGGAGACAGGGAGAACATTCAGTACTTC. This sequence encodes CASSVRGDRENIQYF.

The chain couples TRBV5-1 to TRBJ1-3; no definite D call. This CDR3 comprises 14 residues. Germline CDR1 and CDR2: SGHRS and YFSETQ. Deletions cut 2 bases from V and 2 bases from J, with 8 bases between. The CDR3, as DNA: TGCGCCAGCAGCTTTGGGCCCCCTGGAAACACCATATATTTT. The encoded protein is CASSFGPPGNTIYF.

About this clone: Distinct nucleotide sequences in the sample also encode this CDR3. The rearrangement joins TRBV18 to TRBJ2-5, with TRBD2 matching 7 bases. The CDR3 extends over 13 amino acids. Germline CDR1 and CDR2: KGHSH and LQKENI. The junction had 2 bases not matched to a gene; V was cut back by 2 bases and J by 5 bases. CDR3 in amino acids: CASSPGGGETQYF. Here the CDR3 DNA reads TGTGCCAGCTCACCAGGGGGGGGTGAGACCCAGTACTTC. The whole variable domain, filled in from reference TRBV18 and TRBJ2-5, reads NAGVMQNPRHLVRRRGQEARLRCSPMKGHSHVYWYRQLPEEGLKFMVYLQKENIIDESGMPKERFSAEFPKEGPSILRIQQVVRGDSAAYFCASSPGGGETQYFGPGTRLLVL.

This chain connects TRBV2 to TRBJ1-2; perhaps TRBD1 as D (5 bases). The CDR3 extends over 13 amino acids. In germline, CDR1 is SNHLY, CDR2 FYNNEI. V lost 5 bases to trimming and J lost 8 bases, with 15 bases between them. Written as DNA, the CDR3 is TGTGCCAGCAGTTATAGGGCCGGGGGGGGCTACACCTTC. Residues: CASSYRAGGGYTF.

This clone was detected only once. The chain uses TRBV5-5 and TRBJ1-5; 7 bases map to TRBD1. Losses at the gene ends were 1 base for V and 4 bases for J; bases not matched to a gene: 5. The length of the CDR3 is 15 residues. The germline V gene encodes CDR1 SGHKS and CDR2 YYEKEE (reference sequence). CDR3 amino acids: CASSLNRDRNQPQHF. CDR3 DNA sequence: TGTGCCAGCAGCTTGAACCGGGACAGAAATCAGCCCCAGCATTTT.

The V gene is TRBV28, the J gene TRBJ1-1, with a possible D match to TRBD1 (6 bases). CDR3 length equals 14 residues. CDR1 MDHEN and CDR2 SYDVKM come from the germline V gene. V dropped 5 bases and J dropped 4 bases, with 14 bases sitting between them. Written as DNA, the CDR3 is TGTGCCAGCAGTCCACCACGGGGGGCCACTGAAGCTTTCTTT. It specifies CASSPPRGATEAFF.

The table lists this clone with a count of one. The J gene is TRBJ2-7, the V gene TRBV28, with D hard to call. Per the germline V gene, CDR1 is MDHEN and CDR2 is SYDVKM. The CDR3 is 11 amino acids. The germline V and J ends were trimmed by 3 bases and 4 bases, with 4 bases remaining between them. For the CDR3, the DNA is TGTGCCAGCAGTTTGACTTACGAGCAGTACTTC. This gives the protein CASSLTYEQYF.

On this clone: One junction end disagrees with the germline gene, perhaps due to a read error. The CDR3 protein is CASTRDRGQGTQYF. Here the CDR3 DNA reads TGTGCCAGCACCCGGGACAGGGGGCAAGGGACCCAGTACTTC. The chain has TRBV18 and TRBJ2-5, with TRBD1 matching over 12 bases. Germline CDR1 reads KGHSH; CDR2 reads LQKENI. This CDR3 has 14 amino acids.

This clone was seen a handful of times. This chain connects TRBV5-6 to TRBJ2-7; 10 bases are shared with TRBD1. Germline V gene lookup returns CDR1 SGHDT and CDR2 YYEEEE. The CDR3 consists of 15 residues. With 3 bases clipped from V and 3 bases from J, the junction kept 6 bases outside the gene matches. The CDR3 sequence: CASSSTGGPFYEQYF. The DNA for the CDR3 is TGTGCCAGCAGCTCGACAGGGGGCCCTTTCTACGAGCAGTACTTC.

The rearrangement links TRBV12-3 or TRBV12-4 to TRBJ2-5, with D perhaps matching TRBD2 (6 bases). Trimming left V 3 bases short and J 4 bases short, with 9 bases between. This CDR3 has 13 amino acids. CDR3 residues: CASSFGTGETQYF. The CDR3 region has the DNA TGTGCCAGCAGTTTTGGGACTGGAGAGACCCAGTACTTC.

The CDR3 DNA reads TGTGCCAGCAGCTTACGGGGGGGAACAGATACGCAGTATTTT. The encoded protein is CASSLRGGTDTQYF. This chain joins TRBV5-4 and TRBJ2-3; 8 bases line up with TRBD2. The CDR3 runs to 14 residues. CDR1 is SGHNT, CDR2 YYREEE, per germline (reference sequence). The J segment lost 3 bases and the V segment lost 2 bases, leaving 2 bases of the junction unmatched.

The chain recombines TRBV6-5 with TRBJ1-2; 7 positions match TRBD1. The CDR3 sequence is 16 residues long. Germline-derived CDR1 and CDR2 are MNHEY and SVGAGI. J was trimmed by 2 bases and V by 4 bases; bases with no gene match: 10. CDR3 bases: TGTGCCAGCAGTTTCGGAGGGGGCGAGGGAAACTATGGCTACACCTTC. Protein: CASSFGGGEGNYGYTF.

The chain uses TRBV5-1 and TRBJ2-5; TRBD2 agrees at 14 bases. CDR3 length: 17 residues. Germline V lookup: CDR1 SGHRS, CDR2 YFSETQ. With 5 bases clipped from V and 1 base from J, the junction kept 7 bases outside the gene matches. The CDR3 sequence: CASSPGLAGGVQETQYF. DNA of the CDR3: TGCGCCAGCAGTCCAGGACTAGCGGGGGGAGTCCAAGAGACCCAGTACTTC.

This chain joins TRBV10-3 and TRBJ2-1; 12 bases line up with TRBD2. CDR3 length equals 16 residues. Germline trimming cut 6 bases from V and 0 bases from J; bases unmatched to any gene: 3. Germline CDR1 and CDR2: ENHRY and SYGVKD. CDR3: CAISPTSGSSYNEQFF. The DNA of the CDR3 is TGTGCCATCAGCCCGACTAGCGGGAGCTCCTACAATGAGCAGTTCTTC.

The rearrangement links TRBV7-8 to TRBJ1-1; D is possibly TRBD1 (6 bases). Trimming removed 8 bases at V and 1 base at J, with 11 bases between. This CDR3 is built from 13 residues. The germline V gene has CDR1 SGHVS and CDR2 FQNEAQ. The CDR3 loop reads CASCRDTNTEAFF. In nucleotides, the CDR3 is TGTGCCAGCTGCCGGGACACGAACACTGAAGCTTTCTTT.

The chain employs TRBV9 and TRBJ2-7, with 7 bases fitting TRBD2. The junction had 3 bases not matched to a gene; V was cut back by 0 bases and J by 3 bases. The CDR3 loop spans 14 amino acids. Germline V CDR1 and CDR2: SGDLS, YYNGEE. CDR3 DNA: TGTGCCAGCAGCGTAGCATGGGGGGGCTACGAGCAGTACTTC. Translation: CASSVAWGGYEQYF.

The CDR3: CASKRLAGGAGELFF. The DNA for the CDR3 is TGTGCCAGCAAGCGACTAGCGGGTGGAGCCGGGGAGCTGTTTTTT. V usage is TRBV11-2 and J usage is TRBJ2-2, with 10 bases lining up with TRBD2. Unmatched junction bases numbered 8, after V lost 7 bases and J lost 6 bases. CDR3 size: 15 residues. Looked up from germline, CDR1 is SGHAT and CDR2 is FQNNGV.

The rearrangement joins TRBV2 to TRBJ1-3; D is undetermined. The germline V gene has CDR1 SNHLY and CDR2 FYNNEI. There are 15 residues in the CDR3. The germline V and J ends were trimmed by 2 bases and 4 bases, with 12 bases remaining between them. CDR3 residues: CASSEPGMRGNTIYF. CDR3 nucleotides: TGTGCCAGCAGTGAACCGGGGATGAGGGGAAACACCATATATTTT.